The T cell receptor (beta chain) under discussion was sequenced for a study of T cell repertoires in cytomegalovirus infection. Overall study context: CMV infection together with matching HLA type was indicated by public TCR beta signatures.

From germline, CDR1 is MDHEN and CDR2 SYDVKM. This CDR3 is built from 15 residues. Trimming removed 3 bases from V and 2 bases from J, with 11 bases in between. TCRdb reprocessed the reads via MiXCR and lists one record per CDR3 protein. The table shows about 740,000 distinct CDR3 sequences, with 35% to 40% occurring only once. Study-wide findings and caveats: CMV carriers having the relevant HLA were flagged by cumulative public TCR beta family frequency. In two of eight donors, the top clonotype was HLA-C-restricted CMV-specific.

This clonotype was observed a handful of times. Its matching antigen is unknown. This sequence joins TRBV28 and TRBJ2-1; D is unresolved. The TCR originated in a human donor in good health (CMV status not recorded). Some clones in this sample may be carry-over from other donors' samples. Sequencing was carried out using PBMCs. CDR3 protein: CASSFSDSAYNEQFF. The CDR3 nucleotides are TGTGCCAGCAGTTTCAGCGATTCAGCCTACAATGAGCAGTTCTTC. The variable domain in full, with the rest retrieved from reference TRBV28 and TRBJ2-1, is DVKVTQSSRYLVKRTGEKVFLECVQDMDHENMFWYRQDPGLGLRLIYFSYDVKMKEKGDIPEGYSVSREKKERFSLILESASTNQTSMYLCASSFSDSAYNEQFFGPGTRLTVL.